The 27 T cell receptor beta chains below were found in one sample sequenced in a study of identical twins. One entry per CDR3 protein results from TCRdb running MiXCR on the 5' RACE reads. The table includes around 1.7 million distinct CDR3 sequences, 32% detected once. Sequencing used cord blood. The receptors derive from a newborn girl in good health.

This chain uses TRBV2 with TRBJ2-1, with D uncertain. This CDR3 comprises 16 residues. Germline loops: CDR1 SNHLY, CDR2 FYNNEI. Trimming pared 2 bases from V and 3 bases from J, leaving 14 bases between. The CDR3 coding sequence is TGTGCCAGCAGTGAATCCCTCCGTTATGGCTACAATGAGCAGTTCTTC. Translation gives CASSESLRYGYNEQFF.

This clonotype has only a few counts. The CDR3 protein is CASSIATRQETQYF. The CDR3 nucleotides are TGTGCCAGTAGTATCGCGACTCGCCAAGAGACCCAGTACTTC. The chain couples TRBV19 to TRBJ2-5; D not certain. The CDR3 runs 14 residues. CDR1 LNHDA and CDR2 SQIVND come from the germline V gene (reference sequence). V lost 3 bases, J lost 1 base, and 9 bases lay in between.

The J gene is TRBJ1-5, the V gene TRBV24-1; 7 positions match TRBD1. The CDR3 is 17 amino acids. Looked up from germline, CDR1 is KGHDR and CDR2 is SFDVKD. The J segment lost 0 bases and the V segment lost 0 bases, leaving 4 bases of the junction unmatched. CDR3 DNA sequence: TGTGCCACCAGTGATTTGCACAGGGGATATAGCAATCAGCCCCAGCATTTT. Its translation is CATSDLHRGYSNQPQHF.

In its sample, this clonotype was seen once. The rearrangement joins TRBV20-1 to TRBJ2-1; a weak D match, TRBD1 (5 bases). Germline assignment: CDR1 DFQATT and CDR2 SNEGSKA (reference sequence). Trimming left V 5 bases short and J 0 bases short, with 17 bases between. CDR3 length equals 16 residues. Here the CDR3 reads CSARNPGWGSYNEQFF. DNA of the CDR3: TGCAGTGCTCGTAACCCAGGGTGGGGCTCCTACAATGAGCAGTTCTTC.

The chain recombines TRBV2 with TRBJ2-4; 7 nucleotides line up with TRBD2. Germline trimming cut 3 bases from V and 13 bases from J; bases unmatched to any gene: 15. The germline V gene has CDR1 SNHLY and CDR2 FYNNEI. The CDR3 is 15 residues long. CDR3 DNA: TGTGCCAGCAGTGAGGATAAGCGGGATCTCAATGAGCAGTACTTC. Translating it yields CASSEDKRDLNEQYF.

This chain uses TRBV29-1 with TRBJ1-6; perhaps TRBD1 as D (5 bases). With 1 base removed from V and 4 bases from J, the gap between germline ends came to 14 bases. The germline V gene encodes CDR1 SQVTM and CDR2 ANQGSEA. The CDR3 has 16 residues. CDR3 in amino acids: CSVEGTGQGYNSPLHF. The DNA of the CDR3 is TGCAGCGTTGAAGGGACCGGGCAGGGTTATAATTCACCCCTCCACTTT.

This clonotype has just a few counts. DNA for the CDR3: TGTGCCTGGAGGGACCCCGACTATGGCTACACCTTC. Translating gives CAWRDPDYGYTF. The V call is TRBV30, the J call TRBJ1-2; no definite D call. Germline values: CDR1 GTSNPN, CDR2 SVGIG (reference sequence). The CDR3 runs to 12 residues. Trimming left V 3 bases short and J 3 bases short, with 8 bases between.

This clonotype was seen many times. The rearrangement links TRBV4-1 to TRBJ2-1, with TRBD2 matching 11 bases. Germline-derived CDR1 and CDR2 are MGHRA and YSYEKL. V was clipped by 4 bases and J by 0 bases; unmatched bases: 5. The CDR3 is 17 residues long. DNA for the CDR3: TGCGCCAGCAGCCTTCCGACTAGCGGGGTCTCCTACAATGAGCAGTTCTTC. This gives the protein CASSLPTSGVSYNEQFF.

The chain has TRBV9 and TRBJ1-2; D is possibly TRBD1 (6 bases). Germline assignment: CDR1 SGDLS and CDR2 YYNGEE. The V gene lost 0 bases and the J gene lost 4 bases, with 16 bases spanning the gap. The CDR3 length is 16 residues. The chain's CDR3 is CASSVVGTRPSYGYTF. DNA of the CDR3: TGTGCCAGCAGCGTAGTGGGGACAAGGCCCTCCTATGGCTACACCTTC. Together with reference TRBV9 and TRBJ1-2, the CDR3 gives the full variable domain: DSGVTQTPKHLITATGQRVTLRCSPRSGDLSVYWYQQSLDQGLQFLIQYYNGEERAKGNILERFSAQQFPDLHSELNLSSLELGDSALYFCASSVVGTRPSYGYTFGSGTRLTVV.

Comments on this clonotype: The missing conserved phenylalanine or tryptophan at the end of this CDR3 makes a read error likely. This chain uses TRBV12-3 or TRBV12-4 with TRBJ2-1; TRBD2 aligns across 9 bases. The DNA end lines up better with TRBJ2-7; the J call may be wrong. The CDR3 spans 16 residues. CDR3 coding DNA: TGTGCCAGCAGCGATATCACTAGCGGGCGTTACAATGAGCAGTACCTC. Encoded protein: CASSDITSGRYNEQYL.

This clonotype was detected only a few times. J is TRBJ1-4 and V is TRBV6-1; tentative D call: TRBD1 (5 bases). The length of the CDR3 is 14 residues. Germline CDR1 and CDR2: MNHNS and SASEGT. The V and J ends lost 5 bases and 6 bases respectively, with 13 bases between them. The CDR3 nucleotides are TGTGCCAGCAGTATTAGAAGGGACGATGAAAAACTGTTTTTT. It is translated as CASSIRRDDEKLFF.

This rearrangement joins TRBV5-1 to TRBJ2-5; 8 positions match TRBD2. V gave up 2 bases and J gave up 11 bases; unmatched junction bases: 14. The CDR3 contains 15 residues. CDR1 is SGHRS and CDR2 is YFSETQ in the germline V gene. The CDR3 DNA follows: TGCGCCAGCAGCTTTACGGGGGGGCCGTTCAATGAGCAGTACTTC. Protein product: CASSFTGGPFNEQYF.

The chain joins TRBV2 to TRBJ1-2; possibly TRBD1 for D (5 bases). From germline, CDR1 is SNHLY and CDR2 FYNNEI. The ends were cut back, 3 bases at V and 2 bases at J, with 13 bases in the middle. CDR3 length: 15 residues. The chain's CDR3 is CASSERSGTNYGYTF. In DNA form, the CDR3 reads TGTGCCAGCAGTGAGCGATCAGGGACCAACTATGGCTACACCTTC.

This chain uses TRBV29-1 with TRBJ2-7; unclear D gene. Germline-derived CDR1 and CDR2 are SQVTM and ANQGSEA. The CDR3 runs to 13 residues. Trimming took 2 bases from V and 6 from J, leaving 14 bases between them. The CDR3 is CSVERINPSEQYF. CDR3 in DNA: TGCAGCGTTGAACGCATCAATCCCTCCGAGCAGTACTTC.

This clonotype showed up just a few times. The chain employs TRBV5-1 and TRBJ1-1; TRBD1 agrees at 7 bases. The CDR3 consists of 14 residues. V was pared by 4 bases and J by 5 bases, with 8 bases of the junction left unmatched. Germline CDR1 reads SGHRS; CDR2 reads YFSETQ. In DNA, the CDR3 is TGCGCCAGCAGCGCAACAGGGGAGGTGACTGAAGCTTTCTTT. Encoded protein: CASSATGEVTEAFF.

This chain joins TRBV28 and TRBJ1-1; 8 nucleotides agree with TRBD1. Germline loops: CDR1 MDHEN, CDR2 SYDVKM. The CDR3 has 16 amino acids. The trim removed 7 bases at V and 9 bases at J, leaving 19 bases unmatched. The CDR3 is CASIDQGALGGGKAFF. DNA for the CDR3: TGTGCCAGCATTGACCAGGGGGCGCTGGGAGGAGGAAAAGCTTTCTTT.

In this sample, this clonotype turned up a few times. The V call is TRBV10-3, the J call TRBJ1-6; TRBD1 aligns across 9 bases. The CDR3 length is 15 residues. CDR1 ENHRY and CDR2 SYGVKD come from the germline V gene. Unmatched junction bases numbered 10, after V lost 6 bases and J lost 10 bases. This CDR3 is CAISSGQGKGSPLHF. CDR3 DNA: TGTGCCATCAGCTCCGGACAGGGGAAGGGATCACCCCTCCACTTT.

V gene TRBV20-1 combines with J gene TRBJ2-1; 9 nucleotides match TRBD2. From germline, CDR1 is DFQATT and CDR2 SNEGSKA (reference sequence). With 0 bases clipped from V and 1 base from J, the junction kept 10 bases outside the gene matches. The CDR3 sequence is 18 residues long. CDR3: CSARDNMAGGISYNEQFF. For the CDR3, the DNA is TGCAGTGCTAGAGATAATATGGCGGGAGGGATATCCTACAATGAGCAGTTCTTC.

Concerning this clonotype itself: Because the CDR3's place on the DNA is in doubt, the DNA is left out and the CDR3 is given as listed by TCRdb. The V call is TRBV12-3 or TRBV12-4, the J call TRBJ2-1; TRBD1 is the table's D call and was not checked against the DNA. The CDR3 is 15 residues long, ends included. CDR3 sequence reads: CASSFRARGQVEQFF.

The chain has TRBV5-5 and TRBJ2-1; no reliable D call. The V gene lost 4 bases and the J gene lost 8 bases, with 16 bases spanning the gap. Per the germline V gene, CDR1 is SGHKS and CDR2 is YYEKEE (reference sequence). The CDR3 covers 14 residues. The CDR3 coding sequence is TGTGCCAGCAGCCAATCTCTGGATCTCTATGAGCAGTTCTTC. This sequence encodes CASSQSLDLYEQFF. Supplemented by reference TRBV5-5 and TRBJ2-1, the full variable domain reads DAGVTQSPTHLIKTRGQQVTLRCSPISGHKSVSWYQQVLGQGPQFIFQYYEKEERGRGNFPDRFSARQFPNYSSELNVNALLLGDSALYLCASSQSLDLYEQFFGPGTRLTVL.

This chain connects TRBV11-1 to TRBJ2-5; TRBD2 is a possible D gene (5 bases). Trimming took 4 bases from V and 11 from J, leaving 17 bases between them. The CDR3 covers 13 residues. Per the germline V gene, CDR1 is SGHAT and CDR2 is FQDESV (reference sequence). The CDR3 spells CASSSEGIGEQYF. The CDR3 DNA is TGTGCCAGCAGCTCCGAGGGTATTGGTGAGCAGTACTTC.

The chain joins TRBV27 to TRBJ1-1; TRBD1 is a possible D gene (6 bases). This CDR3 has 14 residues. V shed 3 bases and J shed 7 bases, with 15 bases lying between them. Per the germline V gene, CDR1 is MNHEY and CDR2 is SMNVEV (reference sequence). CDR3 DNA sequence: TGTGCCAGCAGTTTTAGGGGGGCAACGTTTGAAGCTTTCTTT. Its protein is CASSFRGATFEAFF.

This clonotype appeared a single time. This rearrangement joins TRBV5-1 to TRBJ1-3; D gene ambiguous. Per the germline V gene, CDR1 is SGHRS and CDR2 is YFSETQ. Trimming took off 0 bases at V and 2 bases at J, with 6 bases between the two ends. This CDR3 region has 14 residues. CDR3 sequence reads: CASSLVQTGNTIYF. CDR3 DNA sequence: TGCGCCAGCAGCTTGGTGCAGACTGGAAACACCATATATTTT.

This clonotype was recorded a few times. V gene TRBV7-9 combines with J gene TRBJ2-3; 8 bases line up with TRBD2. Germline values: CDR1 SEHNR, CDR2 FQNEAQ (reference sequence). The junction had 9 bases not matched to a gene; V was cut back by 11 bases and J by 5 bases. The CDR3 length is 13 residues. The CDR3 DNA reads as TGTGCCGTTAAAGGGACTAGTGGAGATACGCAGTATTTT. Its protein is CAVKGTSGDTQYF.

The chain couples TRBV2 to TRBJ2-3; the D call may be TRBD1 or TRBD2 (6 bases each). Trimming took off 2 bases at V and 10 bases at J, with 16 bases between the two ends. The CDR3 contains 14 residues. Germline V CDR1 and CDR2: SNHLY, FYNNEI. Here the CDR3 reads CASSELLAGDAQYF. CDR3 nucleotide sequence: TGTGCCAGCAGTGAATTACTAGCAGGGGATGCGCAGTATTTT.

The V call is TRBV28, the J call TRBJ1-5; 7 bases align to TRBD1. V dropped 8 bases and J dropped 2; count of bases not matched to a gene: 9. Per germline, CDR1 MDHEN and CDR2 SYDVKM. CDR3 length: 15 amino acids. The CDR3 DNA reads TGTGCCAGCCAAGGACAGGTGGGAGGCAATCAGCCCCAGCATTTT. Translated: CASQGQVGGNQPQHF.

CDR3 sequence: CASSPLPPWDSHEGYF. The CDR3 DNA is TGTGCCAGCAGCCCTCTTCCCCCGTGGGACAGTCACGAGGGGTACTTC. This sequence joins TRBV27 and TRBJ2-5, with 7 bases fitting TRBD1. V trimming: 6 bases; J trimming: 13 bases; junction bases outside the gene matches: 23. This CDR3 is 16 amino acids long. The germline CDR1 and CDR2 sequences are MNHEY and SMNVEV (reference sequence).